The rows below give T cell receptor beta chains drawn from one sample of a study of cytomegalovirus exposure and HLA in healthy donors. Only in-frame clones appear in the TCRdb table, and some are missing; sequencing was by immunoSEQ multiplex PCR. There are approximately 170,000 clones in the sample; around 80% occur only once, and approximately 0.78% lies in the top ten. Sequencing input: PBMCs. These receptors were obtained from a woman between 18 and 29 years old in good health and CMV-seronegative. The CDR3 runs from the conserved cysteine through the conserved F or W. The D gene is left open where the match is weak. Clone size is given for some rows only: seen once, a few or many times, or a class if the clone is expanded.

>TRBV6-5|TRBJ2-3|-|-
CASSYRWGHTDTQYF
TGTGCCAGCAGTTACAGGTGGGGGCACACAGATACGCAGTATTTT
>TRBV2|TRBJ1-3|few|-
CASRGVSSGSGNTIYF
TGTGCCAGCAGGGGAGTATCCTCGGGATCTGGAAACACCATATATTTT
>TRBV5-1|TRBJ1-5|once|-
CASSKEPSGTISNQPQHF
TGCGCCAGCAGCAAGGAACCCTCCGGGACAATTAGCAATCAGCCCCAGCATTTT
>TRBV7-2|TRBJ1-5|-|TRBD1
CASSWTGGGNQPQHF
TGTGCCAGCAGCTGGACAGGGGGGGGCAATCAGCCCCAGCATTTT
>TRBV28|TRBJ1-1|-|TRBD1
CASSPLRQGRAEAFF
TGTGCCAGCAGTCCCCTGAGACAGGGTAGAGCTGAAGCTTTCTTT
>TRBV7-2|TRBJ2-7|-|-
CASSLPGGEQYF
TGTGCCAGCAGCTTGCCCGGAGGGGAGCAGTACTTC
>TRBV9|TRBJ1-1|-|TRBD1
CASTEPGQLNTEAFF
TGTGCCAGCACCGAGCCGGGACAGTTGAACACTGAAGCTTTCTTT
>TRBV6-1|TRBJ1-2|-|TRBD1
CASIPTGGLNYGYTF
TGTGCCAGCATTCCAACAGGGGGCCTTAACTATGGCTACACCTTC
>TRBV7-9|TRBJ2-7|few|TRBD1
CASSGGTGIPYEQYF
TGTGCCAGCAGCGGGGGGACAGGGATTCCCTACGAGCAGTACTTC
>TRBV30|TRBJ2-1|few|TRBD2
CAWSVGSGSRDEQFF
TGTGCCTGGAGTGTAGGGAGCGGGAGCAGGGATGAGCAGTTCTTC
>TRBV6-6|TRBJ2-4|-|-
CASSTGLRDIQYF
TGTGCCAGCAGCACCGGCCTCCGGGACATTCAGTACTTC
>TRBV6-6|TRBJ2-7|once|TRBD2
CASRWGGSSYEQYF
TGTGCCAGCCGGTGGGGCGGGAGCTCCTACGAGCAGTACTTC
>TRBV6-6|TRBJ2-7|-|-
CASSLASGEYEQYF
TGTGCCAGCAGCCTAGCCAGTGGGGAATACGAGCAGTACTTC
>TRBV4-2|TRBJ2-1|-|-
CASSQVSGNEQFF
TGTGCCAGCAGCCAAGTTTCCGGCAATGAGCAGTTCTTC
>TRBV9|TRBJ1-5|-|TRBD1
CASSASGGDTQPQHF
TGTGCCAGCAGCGCTTCAGGGGGAGACACTCAGCCCCAGCATTTT
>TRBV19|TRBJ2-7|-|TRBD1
CASSRTGRTQQYF
TGTGCCAGTAGTAGGACAGGGAGGACCCAGCAGTACTTC
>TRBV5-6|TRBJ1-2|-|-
CASSLETGANYGYTF
TGTGCCAGCAGCTTGGAGACAGGAGCTAACTATGGCTACACCTTC
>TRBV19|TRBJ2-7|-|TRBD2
CASRVSGRASREQYF
TGTGCCAGTAGGGTGAGCGGGAGGGCCAGTCGCGAGCAGTACTTC
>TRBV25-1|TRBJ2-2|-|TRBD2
CASRKSGTKNTGELFF
TGTGCCAGCAGAAAATCCGGGACTAAGAACACCGGGGAGCTGTTTTTT
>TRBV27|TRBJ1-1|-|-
CASSLQGEAFF
TGTGCCAGCAGTTTACAGGGGGAAGCTTTCTTT
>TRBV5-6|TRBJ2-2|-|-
CANDRTGELFF
TGTGCCAACGACAGGACCGGGGAGCTGTTTTTT
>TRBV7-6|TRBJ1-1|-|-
CASSLGGEGGAFF
TGTGCCAGCAGCTTAGGAGGAGAAGGTGGAGCTTTCTTT
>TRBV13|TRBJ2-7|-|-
CASSFGLTYEQYF
TGTGCCAGCAGCTTCGGACTTACCTACGAGCAGTACTTC
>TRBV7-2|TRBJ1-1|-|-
CASSPAQGQANTEAFF
TGTGCCAGCAGCCCGGCGCAGGGGCAGGCGAACACTGAAGCTTTCTTT
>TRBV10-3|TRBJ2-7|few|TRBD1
CAISEGDRQNEQYF
TGTGCCATCAGTGAGGGGGACAGGCAAAACGAGCAGTACTTC
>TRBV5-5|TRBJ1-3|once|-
CASSGHYSGNTIYF
TGTGCCAGCTCTGGACATTACTCTGGAAACACCATATATTTT
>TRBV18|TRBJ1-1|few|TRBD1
CASSPGQGGKGSEAFF
TGTGCCAGCTCACCAGGACAGGGCGGTAAGGGCTCTGAAGCTTTCTTT
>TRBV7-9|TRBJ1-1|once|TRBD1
CASSRTGTANTEAFF
TGTGCCAGCAGCCGTACCGGGACAGCGAACACTGAAGCTTTCTTT
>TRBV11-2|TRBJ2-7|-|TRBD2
CASSFGSGGYEQYF
TGTGCCAGCAGCTTCGGTAGCGGGGGGTACGAGCAGTACTTC
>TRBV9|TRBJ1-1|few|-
CASSVGRATEAFF
TGTGCCAGCAGCGTAGGTCGAGCGACTGAAGCTTTCTTT
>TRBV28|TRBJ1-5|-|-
CASSFLGLSSNQPQHF
TGTGCCAGCAGTTTCCTCGGACTGTCTAGCAATCAGCCCCAGCATTTT
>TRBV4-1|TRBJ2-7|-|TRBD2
CASSQGGRAIPYEQYF
TGCGCCAGCAGCCAAGGCGGGAGGGCCATTCCGTACGAGCAGTACTTC
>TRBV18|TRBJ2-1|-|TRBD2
CASSATRTSGSFYNEQFF
TGTGCCAGCTCCGCCACCCGGACTAGCGGGAGCTTCTACAATGAGCAGTTCTTC
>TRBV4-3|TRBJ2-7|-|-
CASSQTRSSYEQYF
TGCGCCAGCAGCCAAACCCGGAGCTCCTACGAGCAGTACTTC
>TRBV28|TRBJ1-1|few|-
CASSQIRGVTEAFF
TGTGCCAGCAGCCAAATAAGGGGTGTCACTGAAGCTTTCTTT
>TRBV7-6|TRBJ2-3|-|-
CASSYGVGASTDTQYF
TGTGCCAGCAGCTATGGGGTAGGGGCGAGCACAGATACGCAGTATTTT
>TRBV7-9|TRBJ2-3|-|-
CASSFRQADRERTDTQYF
TGTGCCAGCAGCTTTCGACAGGCTGATCGGGAACGCACAGATACGCAGTATTTT